This TCR beta chain derives from a study of T cells in Graves' hyperthyroidism and ophthalmopathy. CDR3 length equals 13 residues. Germline assignment: CDR1 DFQATT and CDR2 SNEGSKA (reference sequence). The V gene lost 6 bases and the J gene lost 4 bases, with 12 bases spanning the gap. Patients were excluded because of uncontrolled infection, other autoimmune disease, pregnancy or lactation. Researchers amplified the TCR beta CDR3 regions from RNA transcripts. When the TCR CDR3 underwent first-round RT-PCR, the HTBI primer set was used. TCRdb redid the calling of the multiplex PCR reads with MiXCR, one entry per CDR3 protein. Seen here are fewer than 400,000 distinct CDR3 sequences, roughly 15% observed once, and the top ten hold roughly 33%.

The rearrangement links TRBV20-1 to TRBJ1-4; D not resolved. Sequenced material: blood. The clonotype comes from a man younger than 45 with Graves' hyperthyroidism. The CDR3, as DNA: TGCAGTGCGACCGAGCCCCTTAATGAAAAACTGTTTTTT. This sequence encodes CSATEPLNEKLFF.